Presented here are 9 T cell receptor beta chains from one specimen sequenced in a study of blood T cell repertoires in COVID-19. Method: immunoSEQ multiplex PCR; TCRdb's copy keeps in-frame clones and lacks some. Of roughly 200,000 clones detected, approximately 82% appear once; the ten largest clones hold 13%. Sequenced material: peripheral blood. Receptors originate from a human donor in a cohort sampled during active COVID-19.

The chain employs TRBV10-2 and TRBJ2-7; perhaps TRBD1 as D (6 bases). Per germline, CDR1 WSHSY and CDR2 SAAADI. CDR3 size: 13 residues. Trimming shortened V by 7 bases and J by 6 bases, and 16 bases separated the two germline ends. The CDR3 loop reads CASKADRSSEQYF. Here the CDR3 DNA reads TGCGCCAGCAAAGCGGACAGATCCAGCGAGCAGTACTTC.

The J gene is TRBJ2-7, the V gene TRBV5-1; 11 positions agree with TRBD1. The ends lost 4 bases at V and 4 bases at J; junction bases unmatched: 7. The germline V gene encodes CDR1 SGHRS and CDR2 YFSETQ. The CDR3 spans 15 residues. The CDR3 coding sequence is TGCGCCAGCAGCATCGGACAGGGGGCCGTTTACGAGCAGTACTTC. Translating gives CASSIGQGAVYEQYF.

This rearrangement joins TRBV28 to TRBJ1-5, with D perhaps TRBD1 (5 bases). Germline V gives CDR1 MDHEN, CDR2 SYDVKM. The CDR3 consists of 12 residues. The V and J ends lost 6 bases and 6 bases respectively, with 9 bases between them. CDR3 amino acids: CASSSGGQPQHF. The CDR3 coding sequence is TGTGCCAGCAGCTCGGGGGGTCAGCCCCAGCATTTT.

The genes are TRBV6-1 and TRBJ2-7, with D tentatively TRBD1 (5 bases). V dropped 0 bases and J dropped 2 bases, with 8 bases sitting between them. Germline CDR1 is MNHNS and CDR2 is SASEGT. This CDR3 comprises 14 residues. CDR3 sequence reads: CASSEAGPAYEQYF. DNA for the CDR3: TGTGCCAGCAGTGAAGCGGGGCCTGCCTACGAGCAGTACTTC.

The CDR3 reads CASSQDLEGTQYF. The CDR3 DNA follows: TGCGCCAGCAGCCAAGATCTAGAAGGGACCCAGTACTTC. The chain employs TRBV4-1 and TRBJ2-5, with D uncertain. Germline V gene sequence: CDR1 MGHRA, CDR2 YSYEKL. CDR3 length equals 13 residues. V dropped 0 bases and J dropped 7 bases, with 9 bases sitting between them.

CDR3 in DNA: TGTGCCAGCAGCCAAACGGACAGGGTAGGTCAGCCCCAGCATTTT. Its protein is CASSQTDRVGQPQHF. The chain uses TRBV3-1 (or the pseudogene TRBV3-2) and TRBJ1-5, with TRBD1 identical over 8 bases. The germline V gene encodes CDR1 LGHDT and CDR2 YNNKEL (reference sequence). CDR3 length equals 15 residues. After removal of 2 bases from V and 6 bases from J, the junction contained 6 bases not matched to a gene.

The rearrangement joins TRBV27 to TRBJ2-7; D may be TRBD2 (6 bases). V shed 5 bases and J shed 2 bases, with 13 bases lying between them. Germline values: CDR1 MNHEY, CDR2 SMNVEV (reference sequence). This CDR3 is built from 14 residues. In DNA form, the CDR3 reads TGTGCCAGCAGTGGCGGGGACGGAACCTACGAGCAGTACTTC. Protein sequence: CASSGGDGTYEQYF.

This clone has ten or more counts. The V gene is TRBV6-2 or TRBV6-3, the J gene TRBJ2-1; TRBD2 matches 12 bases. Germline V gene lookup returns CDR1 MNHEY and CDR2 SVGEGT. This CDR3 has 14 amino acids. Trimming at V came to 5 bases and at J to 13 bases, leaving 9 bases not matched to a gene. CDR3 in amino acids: CASSRTSGITRQFF. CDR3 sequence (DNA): TGTGCCAGCAGTCGGACTAGCGGGATCACTCGACAGTTCTTC.

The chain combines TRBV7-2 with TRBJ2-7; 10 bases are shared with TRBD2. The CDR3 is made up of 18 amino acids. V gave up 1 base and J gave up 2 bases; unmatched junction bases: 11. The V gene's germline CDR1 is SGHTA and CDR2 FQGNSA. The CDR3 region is CASSLGASGRRITYEQYF. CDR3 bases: TGTGCCAGCAGCTTAGGGGCTAGCGGGAGAAGGATTACCTACGAGCAGTACTTC. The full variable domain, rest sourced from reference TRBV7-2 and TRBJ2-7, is GAGVSQSPSNKVTEKGKDVELRCDPISGHTALYWYRQSLGQGLEFLIYFQGNSAPDKSGLPSDRFSAERTGGSVSTLTIQRTQQEDSAVYLCASSLGASGRRITYEQYFGPGTRLTVT.